This is a list of T cell receptor beta chains from one sample in a study of cytomegalovirus exposure and HLA in healthy donors. Clones were sequenced by immunoSEQ multiplex PCR, and TCRdb holds only the in-frame ones, with some missing. The table lists 80,000 or so clones, under 80% of them singletons. Source material: PBMCs. The receptors derive from a man aged 25-40 years in good health and CMV-seropositive. Both conserved end residues are part of each CDR3. The order of the fields is J gene, V gene, clone size, D gene, CDR3 protein, CDR3 DNA. The D gene is left open where the match is weak. A clone size is listed for some rows: how often the clone was seen (once, few, many), or a class if it is expanded.

j_gene: TRBJ2-1; v_gene: TRBV7-8; abundance: -; d_gene: TRBD2; CDR3aa: CASSSRTSGRSPQRNEQFF; CDR3nt: TGTGCCAGCAGCTCCCGGACTAGCGGGAGGTCCCCACAGCGGAATGAGCAGTTCTTC
j_gene: TRBJ2-5; v_gene: TRBV7-3; abundance: -; d_gene: -; CDR3aa: CASSLGGAGETQYF; CDR3nt: TGTGCCAGCAGCTTAGGGGGCGCCGGGGAGACCCAGTACTTC
j_gene: TRBJ2-7; v_gene: TRBV5-1; abundance: -; d_gene: TRBD1; CDR3aa: CASSTGQGADEQYF; CDR3nt: TGCGCCAGCAGCACCGGACAGGGGGCGGACGAGCAGTACTTC
j_gene: TRBJ2-2; v_gene: TRBV9; abundance: -; d_gene: -; CDR3aa: CASSVGVGELFF; CDR3nt: TGTGCCAGCAGCGTAGGCGTAGGGGAGCTGTTTTTT
j_gene: TRBJ1-4; v_gene: TRBV7-9; abundance: -; d_gene: -; CDR3aa: CASSPRIGDEKLFF; CDR3nt: TGTGCCAGCAGCCCCCGGATAGGGGATGAAAAACTGTTTTTT
j_gene: TRBJ1-5; v_gene: TRBV30; abundance: -; d_gene: -; CDR3aa: CAWNRDSRQPQNF; CDR3nt: TGTGCCTGGAATAGGGACTCCCGACAGCCCCAGAATTTT
j_gene: TRBJ1-1; v_gene: TRBV4-1; abundance: -; d_gene: -; CDR3aa: CASSPVAGDTEAFF; CDR3nt: TGCGCCAGCAGCCCTGTAGCAGGGGACACTGAAGCTTTCTTT
j_gene: TRBJ1-4; v_gene: TRBV19; abundance: -; d_gene: TRBD1; CDR3aa: CASRRHSGGEKLFF; CDR3nt: TGTGCCAGTAGACGACACTCAGGGGGTGAAAAACTGTTTTTT
j_gene: TRBJ1-6; v_gene: TRBV6-6; abundance: -; d_gene: -; CDR3aa: CASSPRTVSSPLHF; CDR3nt: TGTGCCAGCAGCCCCCGGACAGTCTCCTCACCCCTCCACTTT
j_gene: TRBJ1-1; v_gene: TRBV15; abundance: few; d_gene: TRBD1; CDR3aa: CATSRALGQGAGAEAFF; CDR3nt: TGTGCCACCAGCAGAGCCCTCGGACAGGGGGCGGGTGCTGAAGCTTTCTTT
j_gene: TRBJ2-7; v_gene: TRBV27; abundance: -; d_gene: -; CDR3aa: CASSYRDSYEQYF; CDR3nt: TGTGCCAGCAGTTACAGGGATTCCTACGAGCAGTACTTC
j_gene: TRBJ2-7; v_gene: TRBV7-2; abundance: -; d_gene: -; CDR3aa: CASSPRGGGEQYF; CDR3nt: TGTGCCAGCAGCCCCCGGGGAGGGGGCGAGCAGTACTTC
j_gene: TRBJ1-4; v_gene: TRBV5-4; abundance: -; d_gene: TRBD1; CDR3aa: CASSLRTGEDEKLFF; CDR3nt: TGTGCCAGCAGCTTACGGACAGGGGAAGATGAAAAACTGTTTTTT
j_gene: TRBJ2-3; v_gene: TRBV5-6; abundance: -; d_gene: TRBD2; CDR3aa: CASSLVGSGSITDTQYF; CDR3nt: TGTGCCAGCAGCTTGGTAGGTAGCGGGAGTATCACAGATACGCAGTATTTT